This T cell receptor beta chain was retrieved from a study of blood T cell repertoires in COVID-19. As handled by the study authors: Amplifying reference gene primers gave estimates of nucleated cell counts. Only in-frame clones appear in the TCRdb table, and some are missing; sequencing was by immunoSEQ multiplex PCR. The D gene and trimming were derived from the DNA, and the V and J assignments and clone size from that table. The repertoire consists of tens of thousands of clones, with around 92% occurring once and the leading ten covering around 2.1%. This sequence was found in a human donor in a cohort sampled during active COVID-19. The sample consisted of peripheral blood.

CDR3 sequence (DNA): TGTGCCAGCAGTCCCCAAGAGGACTCTAGCTCCTACAATGAGCAGTTCTTC. Its protein product is CASSPQEDSSSYNEQFF. The genes are TRBV28 and TRBJ2-1; D possibly corresponds to TRBD2 (5 bases). Trimming pared 5 bases from V and 0 bases from J, leaving 17 bases between. The germline CDR1 and CDR2 sequences are MDHEN and SYDVKM. This CDR3 has 17 residues.